These 8 T cell receptor beta chains came from one sample sequenced in a study of T cells in localized non-small cell lung cancer. Some clones are missing from TCRdb's copy, which holds only in-frame ones; the method was immunoSEQ multiplex PCR. The sample lists around 25,000 clones, roughly 90% occurring once. Sequenced here: peripheral blood, sampled before any cancer treatment. The receptors originated from a man between 35 and 75 years old with stage I squamous cell lung carcinoma.

The rearrangement uses TRBV18 and TRBJ1-4; D unclear. V was shortened by 2 bases and J by 8 bases, with 15 bases between the two germline ends. CDR3 length equals 15 residues. The V gene's germline CDR1 is KGHSH and CDR2 LQKENI. The CDR3 spells CASSPMERAGEKLFF. The CDR3 DNA sequence: TGTGCCAGCTCACCAATGGAAAGGGCCGGGGAAAAACTGTTTTTT. Variable domain in full (rest from reference TRBV18 and TRBJ1-4): NAGVMQNPRHLVRRRGQEARLRCSPMKGHSHVYWYRQLPEEGLKFMVYLQKENIIDESGMPKERFSAEFPKEGPSILRIQQVVRGDSAAYFCASSPMERAGEKLFFGSGTQLSVL.

This chain uses TRBV6-6 with TRBJ1-2; TRBD1 might be the D (6 bases). The V end was cut by 7 bases, the J end by 5 bases, with 17 bases between. The CDR3 spans 14 residues. Germline V gene lookup returns CDR1 MNHNY and CDR2 SVGAGI (reference sequence). The CDR3 DNA reads as TGTGCCAGCAATTCCCCTGGACAGAAATATGGCTACACCTTC. The encoded protein is CASNSPGQKYGYTF.

The V gene is TRBV21-1, the J gene TRBJ2-7; the table's D gene call, TRBD2, was not cross checked with the DNA. TRBV21-1 is a documented pseudogene. This CDR3 region has 12 residues. The CDR3 DNA reads TGTGCCGCTACCGGGAGCGGCTACGAGCAGTACTTC. Translated: CAATGSGYEQYF.

The genes are TRBV5-1 and TRBJ1-1, with TRBD1 as a possible D gene (5 bases). CDR3 size: 18 residues. The V and J ends lost 0 bases and 0 bases respectively, with 18 bases between them. In germline, CDR1 is SGHRS, CDR2 YFSETQ. The CDR3 region is CASSLAGGPPGMNTEAFF. As DNA, the CDR3 is TGCGCCAGCAGCTTGGCCGGGGGACCTCCAGGGATGAACACTGAAGCTTTCTTT.

With respect to this clone: This same CDR3 is encoded by further DNA sequences in the sample. The chain recombines TRBV6-5 with TRBJ2-1; tentatively, D is TRBD1 (5 bases). Trimming took off 5 bases at V and 8 bases at J, with 7 bases between the two ends. The CDR3 totals 11 residues. Germline CDR1 is MNHEY and CDR2 is SVGAGI. For the CDR3, the DNA is TGTGCCAGCAGTCAGGGTTATGAGCAGTTCTTC. This translates into CASSQGYEQFF.

This chain links TRBV4-2 with TRBJ2-7; 8 bases agree with TRBD2. The CDR3 is made up of 16 amino acids. The germline V gene encodes CDR1 LGHNA and CDR2 YNFKEQ. The V gene end was trimmed by 4 bases and the J gene end by 0 bases; junction bases not matched to a gene: 8. CDR3: CASSPRKSGSSYEQYF. The DNA for the CDR3 is TGTGCCAGCAGCCCCAGGAAAAGCGGGAGCTCCTACGAGCAGTACTTC.

The V and J genes are TRBV28 and TRBJ2-7; D gene ambiguous. The CDR3 length is 15 residues. From germline, CDR1 is MDHEN and CDR2 SYDVKM. Trimming left V 2 bases short and J 3 bases short, with 14 bases between. The CDR3 nucleotides read TGTGCCAGCAGTTTAGTGGATAGGACCGACTACGAGCAGTACTTC. It specifies CASSLVDRTDYEQYF.

The chain links TRBV6-5 to TRBJ2-7; D might be TRBD1 (6 bases). Per germline, CDR1 MNHEY and CDR2 SVGAGI. The CDR3 loop spans 14 amino acids. V dropped 4 bases and J dropped 2 bases, with 12 bases sitting between them. The CDR3 spells CASSSGTMTYEQYF. The DNA for the CDR3 is TGTGCCAGCAGTTCCGGGACAATGACCTACGAGCAGTACTTC.